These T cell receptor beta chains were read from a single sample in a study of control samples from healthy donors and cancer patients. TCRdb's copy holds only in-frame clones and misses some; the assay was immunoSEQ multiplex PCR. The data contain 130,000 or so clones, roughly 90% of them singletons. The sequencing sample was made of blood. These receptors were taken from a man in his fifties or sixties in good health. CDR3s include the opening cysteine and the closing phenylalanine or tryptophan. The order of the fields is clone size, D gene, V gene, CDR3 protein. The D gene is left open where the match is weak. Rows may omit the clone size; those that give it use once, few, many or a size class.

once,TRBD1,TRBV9,CASSPRQGVYEAFF
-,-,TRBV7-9,CASSLAGDKPQHF
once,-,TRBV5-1,CASRTGFDSGNTIYF
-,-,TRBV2,CASSPYEQYF
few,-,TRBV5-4,CASSLTGPYGYTF
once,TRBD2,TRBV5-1,CASSLASGGGETQYF
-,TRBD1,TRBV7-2,CASSLLPGGADEKLFF
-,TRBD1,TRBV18,CASSQDRATNEKLFF
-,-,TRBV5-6,CASSFSQGYNEQFF
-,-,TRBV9,CASSSMVWLPNNEQFF
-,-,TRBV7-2,CASSFGGRNTEAFF
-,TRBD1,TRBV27,CASSLAGTGQSTSEKLFF
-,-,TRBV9,CASSDGQPTDTQYF
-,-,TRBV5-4,CASSLASGPTEAFF
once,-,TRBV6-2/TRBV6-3,CASSFSLFRVEGGNTIYF
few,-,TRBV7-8,CAIRASWGTGELFF
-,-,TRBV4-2,CASSHRSLGEQFF
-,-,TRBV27,CASRLDSPYNSPLHF